The next 10 T cell receptor beta chains were all read from a single sample in a study of identical twins. From the 5' RACE reads, TCRdb called clonotypes with MiXCR, one entry per CDR3 protein. This table holds 280,000 or so distinct CDR3 sequences, more than 6.5% found once. These data also featured in a second study, about yellow fever vaccine responses in identical twins.

Sequencing was carried out using memory (CD45RO+) T cells sorted from blood. These receptors were collected from a woman under 30 in good health.

This clonotype has just a few counts. The genes are TRBV20-1 and TRBJ2-7; D tentatively reads TRBD1 or TRBD2 (5 bases each). V shed 3 bases and J shed 3 bases, with 27 bases lying between them. The length of the CDR3 is 18 residues. The V gene's germline CDR1 is DFQATT and CDR2 SNEGSKA (reference sequence). The CDR3 DNA sequence: TGCAGTGCTAGGGGGGATCGGTTTCTCGGGGAAAAGTTCTACGAGCAGTACGTC. This codes for CSARGDRFLGEKFYEQYV.

This clonotype was seen ten or more times. V usage is TRBV20-1 and J usage is TRBJ1-1; D is undetermined. V was clipped by 3 bases and J by 8 bases, with 10 bases between them. CDR1 is DFQATT and CDR2 is SNEGSKA in the germline V gene (reference sequence). The CDR3 covers 11 residues. For the CDR3, the DNA is TGCAGTGCTAGTTCCCCTTGGGAAGCTTTCTTT. Its protein is CSASSPWEAFF.

This clonotype was detected ten times or more. DNA of the CDR3: TGTGCCAGCAGCATTCAGACTAACTACGAGCAGTACGTC. It translates to CASSIQTNYEQYV. The genes are TRBV11-2 and TRBJ2-7, with D tentatively TRBD2 (5 bases). V gave up 5 bases and J gave up 3 bases, with 11 bases separating them. Germline values: CDR1 SGHAT, CDR2 FQNNGV. The CDR3 is made up of 13 amino acids.

This clonotype was seen at least ten times. The genes are TRBV20-1 and TRBJ2-1; 7 bases are a match to TRBD2. Losses at the gene ends were 6 bases for V and 2 bases for J; bases not matched to a gene: 7. The germline gives CDR1 DFQATT, CDR2 SNEGSKA (reference sequence). The CDR3 spans 14 residues. The CDR3 bases are TGCAGTGCCGTCGCGGGGGAGGCCTACAATGAGCAGTTCTTC. This encodes CSAVAGEAYNEQFF.

The gene calls are TRBV7-9 and TRBJ1-1, with D perhaps TRBD1 (6 bases). The germline V and J ends were trimmed by 4 bases and 3 bases, with 15 bases remaining between them. Germline assignment: CDR1 SEHNR and CDR2 FQNEAQ (reference sequence). The CDR3 loop spans 15 amino acids. CDR3: CASSSGGTSHTEAFF. Written as DNA, the CDR3 is TGTGCCAGCAGCTCAGGTGGGACATCACACACTGAAGCTTTCTTT.

This chain connects TRBV4-1 to TRBJ2-3, with 11 bases aligning to TRBD2. Per the germline V gene, CDR1 is MGHRA and CDR2 is YSYEKL. CDR3 size: 20 residues. Losses at the gene ends were 0 bases for V and 4 bases for J; bases not matched to a gene: 15. For the CDR3, the DNA is TGCGCCAGCAGCCAAGATACCCCGCCCACTAGCGGGGGAATCCCAGATACGCAGTATTTT. It codes for CASSQDTPPTSGGIPDTQYF.

The rearrangement joins TRBV10-1 to TRBJ2-1; D gene uncertain. The CDR3 is 13 residues long. Trimming removed 3 bases at V and 6 bases at J, with 9 bases between. Looked up from germline, CDR1 is WNHNN and CDR2 is SYGVQD (reference sequence). CDR3 loop: CASSDNTRNEQFF. The DNA of the CDR3 is TGCGCCAGCAGTGATAACACACGCAATGAGCAGTTCTTC.

In this sample, this clonotype turned up a few times. The genes are TRBV20-1 and TRBJ2-1; D is perhaps TRBD1 or TRBD2 (5 bases each). Germline V gene sequence: CDR1 DFQATT, CDR2 SNEGSKA (reference sequence). The V and J ends lost 0 bases and 8 bases respectively, with 14 bases between them. The CDR3 is 14 amino acids. CDR3 amino acids: CSARDGASHHEQFF. In DNA, the CDR3 is TGCAGTGCTAGAGACGGGGCCTCACACCATGAGCAGTTCTTC.

The genes are TRBV20-1 and TRBJ1-1; TRBD1 matches at 8 bases. The CDR3 extends over 15 amino acids. V gave up 1 base and J gave up 5 bases; unmatched junction bases: 9. Germline V CDR1 and CDR2: DFQATT, SNEGSKA (reference sequence). CDR3 region: CSARAPTGDVTEAFF. The CDR3 coding sequence is TGCAGTGCTAGAGCCCCGACAGGGGATGTTACTGAAGCTTTCTTT.

This clonotype was seen many times. V usage is TRBV12-3 or TRBV12-4 and J usage is TRBJ1-3, with 7 bases lining up with TRBD1. With V trimmed by 5 bases and J by 0 bases, 4 bases remained unmatched. This CDR3 region has 15 residues. CDR3 sequence (DNA): TGTGCCAGCAGTCGGGGACAGAACTCTGGAAACACCATATATTTT. Translating it yields CASSRGQNSGNTIYF.